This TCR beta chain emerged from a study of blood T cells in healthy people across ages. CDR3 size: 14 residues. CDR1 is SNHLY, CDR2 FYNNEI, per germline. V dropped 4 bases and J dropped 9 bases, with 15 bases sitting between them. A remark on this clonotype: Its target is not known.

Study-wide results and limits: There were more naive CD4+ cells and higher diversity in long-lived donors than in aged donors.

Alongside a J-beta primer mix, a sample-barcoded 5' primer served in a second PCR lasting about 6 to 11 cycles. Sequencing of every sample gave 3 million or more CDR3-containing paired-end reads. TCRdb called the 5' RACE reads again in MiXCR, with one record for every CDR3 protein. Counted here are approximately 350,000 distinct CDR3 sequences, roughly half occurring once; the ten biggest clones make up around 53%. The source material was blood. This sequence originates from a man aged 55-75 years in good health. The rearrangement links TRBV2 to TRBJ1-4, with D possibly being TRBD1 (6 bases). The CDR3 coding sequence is TGTGCCAGCAGTGGGCAGGAGGGGACACAAAAACTGTTTTTT. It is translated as CASSGQEGTQKLFF.